What follows describes a single T cell receptor (beta chain). Its antigen target is currently unknown. No base quality values were provided; no much bigger clone lies one nucleotide off. What the treatment or condition label conveys for this sample: live attenuated yellow fever vaccine strain. Two biological replicates of bulk PBMCs were collected at each blood-draw timepoint. A standard Ficoll-Paque protocol was used to isolate PBMCs from peripheral blood. TriZol was used to extract RNA from bulk PBMCs, from CD4 and CD8 fractions, and from dextramer-positive and dextramer-negative fractions. V drops 0 bases and J drops 3 bases, leaving 12 bases in between. Looking up the germline V gene (reference sequence) yields CDR1 SGHKS and CDR2 YYEKEE. The CDR3 runs 15 amino acids, cysteine and phenylalanine included. The only DNA kept is the CDR3, 45 bases in frame from the first base. This entry belongs to a study of T cells after yellow fever vaccination (dated by TCRdb to the late 2010s). Concerning the study at large: The SMART-Seq v4 Ultra Low Input RNA kit was used to prepare libraries from fractions with low cell numbers. Bulk PBMC replicates and cell subsets were isolated from blood drawn at multiple timepoints before and after both primary and secondary immunization. Bulk TCR alpha and beta repertoires were sequenced longitudinally to track T-cell clones before and after primary and booster YFV17D yellow fever vaccination. Two healthy male donors, one aged 18 to 29 and one aged 30 to 40 years, made up the cohort.

Instrument on record: Illumina NovaSeq 6000. TCR cDNA was synthesized by 5'RACE template switching, through which a universal primer site and unique molecular identifiers were introduced. Priming of cDNA synthesis was performed from both the TCR alpha and TCR beta constant segments. Two PCR steps were used to amplify libraries, with sample barcodes and sequencing adapters being added in the second step. Sequencing of libraries was done on Illumina HiSeq 2500 (2x100 bp) or NovaSeq (2x150 bp). In the authors' own workflow: Reads were demultiplexed and collapsed into UMI consensus sequences with MIGEC, and V(D)J alignment was performed with MiXCR. Vaccine-responding clonotypes were identified with edgeR using replicate PBMC samples, with FDR below 0.01 and a log2 fold change above 5 up to day 15 being required. Bulk clonotypes were assigned CD4 or CD8 identity according to which sequenced CD4 or CD8 repertoire held them at higher abundance. The raw public reads went through TCRdb reprocessing: fastp at Q25, MiXCR clone calling, in-frame beta chains kept. Every entry covers one CDR3 protein and lists the most common genes and DNA from its rows. The V and J calls and clone size come from TCRdb's table, not from the authors' own analysis. The sample table holds fewer than 500,000 distinct CDR3 sequences, of which over 15% were seen once. 15% to 20% of the sample is in the top ten clones.

General findings and caveats noted by the study authors: The study included only two donors, which limits how far the findings can be generalized. Most clones expanded after primary vaccination (96% of CD4 and around 89% of CD8) were re-detected after the booster, suggesting that broad memory maintenance occurred. The secondary T-cell response was weaker than the primary response but faster, peaking on day 5 instead of day 15. Computational filtering was needed because FACS-sorted repertoires could contain abundant contaminating clonotypes from the bulk population. A small fraction of clonotypes showed up in both the CD4 and CD8 compartments, probably as a result of convergent recombination.

The sequence joins TRBV5-5 to TRBJ1-2; TRBD1 is a possible D gene, resting on 5 matching bases. Material: PBMCs, obtained before the yellow fever booster vaccination. This receptor was taken from a man in his late teens or twenties who received the YFV17D yellow fever vaccine. The nucleotide sequence is TGTGCCAGCAGCTTGGAGGGGCAGGGTGACTATGGCTACACCTTC. Translation gives CASSLEGQGDYGYTF.